This T cell receptor beta chain was sequenced in a study of a mutant IDH1 vaccine in newly diagnosed glioma. Study at large: Treatment recipients were approximately 60% male and about 40% female, and their mean age was roughly 44 years. Previous treatment comprised radiotherapy, temozolomide, or both, mostly both.

Sample time point: baseline, week 1 (first vaccination visit). The treatment was: pre-vaccination baseline after standard-of-care therapy. The donor cohort comprised cases of new WHO grade 3 or 4 IDH1-mutant, ATRX-lost astrocytoma. Germline loops: CDR1 SGHNT, CDR2 YENEEA. The CDR3 loop spans 16 amino acids. V gave up 1 base and J gave up 6 bases, with 17 bases separating them. Clones were read by immunoSEQ multiplex PCR, and TCRdb kept only the in-frame ones, dropping some. Of about 100,000 clones listed, about four fifths are singletons. The sequencing here drew on PBMCs, taken from a glioma patient treated with radiotherapy, temozolomide or both. The source is a man aged 35 to 55 with glioma. V is TRBV11-3 and J is TRBJ2-3; TRBD1 or TRBD2 may be the D gene (5 bases each). CDR3 amino acids: CASSLAGAGTGDTQYF. CDR3 DNA sequence: TGTGCCAGCAGCTTAGCGGGTGCAGGGACGGGGGATACGCAGTATTTT.